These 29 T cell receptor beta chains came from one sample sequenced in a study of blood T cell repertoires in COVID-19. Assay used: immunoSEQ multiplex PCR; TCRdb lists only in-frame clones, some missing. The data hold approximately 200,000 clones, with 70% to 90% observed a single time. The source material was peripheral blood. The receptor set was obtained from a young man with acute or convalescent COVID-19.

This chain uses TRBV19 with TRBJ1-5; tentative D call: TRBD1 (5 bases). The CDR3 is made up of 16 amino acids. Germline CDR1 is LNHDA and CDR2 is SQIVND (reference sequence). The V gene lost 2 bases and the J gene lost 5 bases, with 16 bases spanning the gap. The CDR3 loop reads CASSIQWEGLHQPQHF. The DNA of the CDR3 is TGTGCCAGTAGTATACAGTGGGAGGGGTTGCATCAGCCCCAGCATTTT.

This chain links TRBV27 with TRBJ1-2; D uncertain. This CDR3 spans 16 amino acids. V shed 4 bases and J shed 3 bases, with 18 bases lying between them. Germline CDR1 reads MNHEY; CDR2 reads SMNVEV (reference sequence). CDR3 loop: CASSSRGLMPYYGYTF. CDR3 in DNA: TGTGCCAGCAGTTCCCGAGGACTCATGCCCTACTATGGCTACACCTTC.

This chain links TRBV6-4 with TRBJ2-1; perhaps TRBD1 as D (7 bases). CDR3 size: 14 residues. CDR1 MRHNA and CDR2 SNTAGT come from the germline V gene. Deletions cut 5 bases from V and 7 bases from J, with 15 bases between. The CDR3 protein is CASSQGDAGNEQFF. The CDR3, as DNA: TGTGCCAGCAGTCAGGGGGATGCGGGGAATGAGCAGTTCTTC.

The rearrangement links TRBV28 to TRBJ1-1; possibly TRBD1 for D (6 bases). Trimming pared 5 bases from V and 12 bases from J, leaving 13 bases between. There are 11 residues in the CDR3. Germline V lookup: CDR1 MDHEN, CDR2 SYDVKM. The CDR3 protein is CASSVGHVSFF. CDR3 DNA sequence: TGTGCCAGCAGTGTGGGACACGTCTCTTTCTTT.

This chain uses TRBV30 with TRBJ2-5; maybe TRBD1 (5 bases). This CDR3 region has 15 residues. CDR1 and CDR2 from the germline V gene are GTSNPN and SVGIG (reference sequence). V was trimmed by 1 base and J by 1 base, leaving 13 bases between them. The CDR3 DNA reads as TGTGCCTGGAGTGAGGTGGGGCTAATCCAAGAGACCCAGTACTTC. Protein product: CAWSEVGLIQETQYF.

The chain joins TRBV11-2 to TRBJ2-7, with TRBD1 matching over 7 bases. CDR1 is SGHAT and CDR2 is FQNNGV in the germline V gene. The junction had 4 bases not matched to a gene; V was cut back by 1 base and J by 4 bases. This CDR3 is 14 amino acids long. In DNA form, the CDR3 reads TGTGCCAGCAGCTTAGCTCCAGGGGGATACGAGCAGTACTTC. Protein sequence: CASSLAPGGYEQYF.

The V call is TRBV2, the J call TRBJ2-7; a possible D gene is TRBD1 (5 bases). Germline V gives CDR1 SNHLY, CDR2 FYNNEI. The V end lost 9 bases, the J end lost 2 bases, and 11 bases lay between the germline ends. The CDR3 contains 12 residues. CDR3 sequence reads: CASTQETYEQYF. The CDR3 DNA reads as TGTGCCAGTACACAGGAAACCTACGAGCAGTACTTC.

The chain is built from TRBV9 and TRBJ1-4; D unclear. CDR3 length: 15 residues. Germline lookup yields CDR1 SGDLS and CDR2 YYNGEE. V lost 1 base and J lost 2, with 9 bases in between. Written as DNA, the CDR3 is TGTGCCAGCAGCGTAACTGGGAGGACTAATGAAAAACTGTTTTTT. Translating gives CASSVTGRTNEKLFF.

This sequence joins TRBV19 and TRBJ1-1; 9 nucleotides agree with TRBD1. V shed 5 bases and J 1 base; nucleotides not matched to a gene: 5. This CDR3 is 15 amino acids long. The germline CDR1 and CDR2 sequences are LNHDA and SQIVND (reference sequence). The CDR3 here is CASSQQGAGNTEAFF. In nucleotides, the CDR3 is TGTGCCAGTAGTCAACAGGGGGCCGGGAACACTGAAGCTTTCTTT.

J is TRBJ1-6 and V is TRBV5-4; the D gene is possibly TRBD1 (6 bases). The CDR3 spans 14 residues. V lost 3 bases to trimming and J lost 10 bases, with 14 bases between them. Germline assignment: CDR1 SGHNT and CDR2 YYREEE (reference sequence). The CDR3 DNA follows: TGTGCCAGCAGCTCAGAAAACAGGGTGTCACCCCTCCACTTT. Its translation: CASSSENRVSPLHF.

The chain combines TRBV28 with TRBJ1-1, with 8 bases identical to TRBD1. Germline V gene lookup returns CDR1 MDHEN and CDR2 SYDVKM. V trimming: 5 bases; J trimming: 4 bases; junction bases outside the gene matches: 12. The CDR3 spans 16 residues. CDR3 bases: TGTGCCAGCAGTCTTGGCAGGGGGCTTTTATTCACTGAAGCTTTCTTT. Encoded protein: CASSLGRGLLFTEAFF.

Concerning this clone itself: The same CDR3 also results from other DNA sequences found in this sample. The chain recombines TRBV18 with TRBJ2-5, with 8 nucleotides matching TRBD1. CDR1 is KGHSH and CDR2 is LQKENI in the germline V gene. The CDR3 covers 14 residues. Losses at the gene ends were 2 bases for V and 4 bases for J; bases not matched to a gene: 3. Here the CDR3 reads CASSPGQGAETQYF. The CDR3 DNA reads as TGTGCCAGCTCACCAGGTCAGGGGGCAGAGACCCAGTACTTC.

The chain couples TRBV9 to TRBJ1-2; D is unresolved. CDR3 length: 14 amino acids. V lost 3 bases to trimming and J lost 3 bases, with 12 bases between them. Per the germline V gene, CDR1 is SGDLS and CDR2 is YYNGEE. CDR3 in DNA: TGTGCCAGCAGCGGCGGGAAAGCTTACTATGGCTACACCTTC. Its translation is CASSGGKAYYGYTF.

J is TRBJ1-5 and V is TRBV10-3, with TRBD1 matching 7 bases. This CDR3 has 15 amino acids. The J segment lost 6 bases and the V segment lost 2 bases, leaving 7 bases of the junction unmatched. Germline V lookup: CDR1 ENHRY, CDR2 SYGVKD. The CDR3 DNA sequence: TGTGCCATCAGTGAGGGAGGGGGCCAAGGTCAGCCCCAGCATTTT. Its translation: CAISEGGGQGQPQHF.

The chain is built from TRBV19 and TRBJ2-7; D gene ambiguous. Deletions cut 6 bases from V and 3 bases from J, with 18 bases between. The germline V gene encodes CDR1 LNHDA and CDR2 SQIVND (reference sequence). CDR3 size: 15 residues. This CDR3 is CASSVDTRPIYEQYF. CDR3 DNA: TGTGCCAGTAGCGTAGACACCCGACCTATCTACGAGCAGTACTTC.

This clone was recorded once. The CDR3 here is CASCGAGGPYTQYF. The CDR3 DNA is TGTGCCAGCTGTGGAGCGGGGGGGCCGTATACGCAGTATTTT. The V and J genes are TRBV2 and TRBJ2-3; 10 bases agree with TRBD2. Germline lookup yields CDR1 SNHLY and CDR2 FYNNEI. The CDR3 runs to 14 residues. Unmatched junction bases numbered 9, after V lost 8 bases and J lost 7 bases. The full variable domain, rest sourced from reference TRBV2 and TRBJ2-3, is EPEVTQTPSHQVTQMGQEVILRCVPISNHLYFYWYRQILGQKVEFLVSFYNNEISEKSEIFDDQFSVERPDGSNFTLKIRSTKLEDSAMYFCASCGAGGPYTQYFGPGTRLTVL.

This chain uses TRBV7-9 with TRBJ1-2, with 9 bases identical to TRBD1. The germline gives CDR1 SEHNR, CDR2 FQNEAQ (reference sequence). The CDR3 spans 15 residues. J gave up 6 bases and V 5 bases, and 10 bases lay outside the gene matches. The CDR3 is CASSTQGAGPHGYTF. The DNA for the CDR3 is TGTGCCAGCAGCACACAGGGGGCGGGGCCTCATGGCTACACCTTC.

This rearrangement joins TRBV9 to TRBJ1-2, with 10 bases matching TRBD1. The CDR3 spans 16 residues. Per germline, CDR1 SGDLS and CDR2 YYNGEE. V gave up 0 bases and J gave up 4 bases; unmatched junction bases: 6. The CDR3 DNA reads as TGTGCCAGCAGCGTAGGAGGACAGGGGGGATCCTATGGCTACACCTTC. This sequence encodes CASSVGGQGGSYGYTF. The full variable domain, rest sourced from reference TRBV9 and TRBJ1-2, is DSGVTQTPKHLITATGQRVTLRCSPRSGDLSVYWYQQSLDQGLQFLIQYYNGEERAKGNILERFSAQQFPDLHSELNLSSLELGDSALYFCASSVGGQGGSYGYTFGSGTRLTVV.

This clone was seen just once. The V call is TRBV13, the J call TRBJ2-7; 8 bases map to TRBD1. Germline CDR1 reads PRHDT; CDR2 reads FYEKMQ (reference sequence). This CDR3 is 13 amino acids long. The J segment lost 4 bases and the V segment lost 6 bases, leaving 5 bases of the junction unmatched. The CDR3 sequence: CASRGTGRYEQYF. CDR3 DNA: TGTGCCAGCAGGGGGACAGGCCGATACGAGCAGTACTTC.

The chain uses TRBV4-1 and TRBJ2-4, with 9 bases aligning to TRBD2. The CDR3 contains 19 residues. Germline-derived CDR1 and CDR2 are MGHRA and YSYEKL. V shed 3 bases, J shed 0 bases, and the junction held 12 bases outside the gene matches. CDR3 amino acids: CASSHPSGAGGSAKNIQYF. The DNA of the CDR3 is TGCGCCAGCAGCCACCCCTCAGGAGCGGGGGGTTCAGCCAAAAACATTCAGTACTTC.

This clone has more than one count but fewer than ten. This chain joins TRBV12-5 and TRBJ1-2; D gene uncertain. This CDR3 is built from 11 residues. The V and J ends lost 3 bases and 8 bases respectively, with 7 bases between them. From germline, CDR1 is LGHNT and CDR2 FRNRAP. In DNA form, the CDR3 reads TGTGCTAGTGGTTTCGAGGTGGGCTACACCTTC. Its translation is CASGFEVGYTF.

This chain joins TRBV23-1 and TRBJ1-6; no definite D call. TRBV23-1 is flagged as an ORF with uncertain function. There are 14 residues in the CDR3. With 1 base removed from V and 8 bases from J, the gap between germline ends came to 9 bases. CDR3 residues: CASSQWAGYSPLHF. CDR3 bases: TGCGCCAGCAGTCAATGGGCGGGTTATTCACCCCTCCACTTT.

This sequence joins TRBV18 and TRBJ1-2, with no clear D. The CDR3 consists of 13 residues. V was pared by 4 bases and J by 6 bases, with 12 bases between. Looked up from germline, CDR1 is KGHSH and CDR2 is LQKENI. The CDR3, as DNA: TGTGCCAGCTCACTTTCACGGTCGGATGGCTACACCTTC. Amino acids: CASSLSRSDGYTF.

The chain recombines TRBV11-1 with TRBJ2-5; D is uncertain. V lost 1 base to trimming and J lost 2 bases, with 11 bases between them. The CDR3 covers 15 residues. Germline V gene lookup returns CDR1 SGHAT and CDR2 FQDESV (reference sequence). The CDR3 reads CASSLERSIQETQYF. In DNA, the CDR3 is TGTGCCAGCAGCTTAGAGAGGAGTATTCAAGAGACCCAGTACTTC.

This CDR3 reads CASSPSGAGELFF. The CDR3, as DNA: TGTGCCAGCAGTCCGAGCGGGGCCGGGGAGCTGTTTTTT. This chain links TRBV6-5 with TRBJ2-2; 7 nucleotides match TRBD2. In germline, CDR1 is MNHEY, CDR2 SVGAGI. The junction had 3 bases not matched to a gene; V was cut back by 5 bases and J by 6 bases. This CDR3 contains 13 residues.

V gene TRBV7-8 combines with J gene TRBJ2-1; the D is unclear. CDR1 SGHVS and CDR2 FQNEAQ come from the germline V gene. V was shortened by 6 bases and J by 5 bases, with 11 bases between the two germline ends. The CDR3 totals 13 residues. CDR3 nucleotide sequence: TGTGCCAGCAGTAACGGAGTACACAATGAGCAGTTCTTC. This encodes CASSNGVHNEQFF.

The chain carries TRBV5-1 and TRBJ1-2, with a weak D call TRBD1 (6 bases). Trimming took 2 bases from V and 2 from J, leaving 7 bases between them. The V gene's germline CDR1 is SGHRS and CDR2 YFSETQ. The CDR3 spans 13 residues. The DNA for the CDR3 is TGCGCCAGCAGCTTTGGACAGAACTATGGCTACACCTTC. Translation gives CASSFGQNYGYTF.

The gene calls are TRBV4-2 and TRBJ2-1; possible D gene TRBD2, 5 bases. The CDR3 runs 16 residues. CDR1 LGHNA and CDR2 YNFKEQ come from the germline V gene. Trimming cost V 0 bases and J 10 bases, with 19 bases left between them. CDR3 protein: CASSQDRGLGRGEQFF. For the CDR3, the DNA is TGTGCCAGCAGCCAAGATCGAGGACTCGGGCGTGGGGAGCAGTTCTTC.

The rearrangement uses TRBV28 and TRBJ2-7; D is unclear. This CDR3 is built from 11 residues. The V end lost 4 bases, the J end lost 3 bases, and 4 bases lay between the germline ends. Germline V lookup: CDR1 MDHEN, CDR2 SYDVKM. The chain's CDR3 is CASSSVYEQYF. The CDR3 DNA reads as TGTGCCAGCAGTTCCGTCTACGAGCAGTACTTC. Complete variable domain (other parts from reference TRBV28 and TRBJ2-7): DVKVTQSSRYLVKRTGEKVFLECVQDMDHENMFWYRQDPGLGLRLIYFSYDVKMKEKGDIPEGYSVSREKKERFSLILESASTNQTSMYLCASSSVYEQYFGPGTRLTVT.